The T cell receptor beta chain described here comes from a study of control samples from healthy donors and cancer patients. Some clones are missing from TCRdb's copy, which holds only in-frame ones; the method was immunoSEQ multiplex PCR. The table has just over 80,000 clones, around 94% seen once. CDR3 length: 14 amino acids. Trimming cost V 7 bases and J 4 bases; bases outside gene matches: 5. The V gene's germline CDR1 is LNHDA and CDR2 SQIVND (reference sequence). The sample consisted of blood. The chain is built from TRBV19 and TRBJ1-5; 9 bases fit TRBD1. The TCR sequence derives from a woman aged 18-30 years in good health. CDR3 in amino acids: CASNTGGANQPQHF. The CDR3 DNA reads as TGTGCCAGTAACACAGGGGGCGCGAATCAGCCCCAGCATTTT.